The clone carrying this TCR beta chain was counted a few times. The target antigen is unknown. 13 Jbeta primers and 60 Vbeta primers were used for the PCR. This table comes from immunoSEQ multiplex PCR, and its TCRdb copy is limited to in-frame clones, with some not included. Among some 120,000 clones, 8.5% were seen once, and the ten largest hold about 5.5%. This CDR3 is 14 amino acids long. CDR1 and CDR2 (germline): SNHLY, FYNNEI. V lost 7 bases and J lost 0, with 9 bases in between. These data are taken from a study of cytomegalovirus exposure and HLA in healthy donors. Study background: T cells numbering approximately 170 million yielded some 100 million unique TCR beta sequences in an earlier analysis. Overall study results and limits: An analysis was carried out later, and it reportedly showed fewer N-insertions in an Asian-associated ancestry cluster than the approximately 700-donor mean. V- and J-gene trimming of TCR beta was linked (in a later analysis) to a missense DCLRE1C variant.

This sequence originates from a man aged 40-50 years in good health and CMV-seronegative. Input material: PBMCs. The genes are TRBV2 and TRBJ2-2; no reliable D call. The CDR3 spells CASMGQPNTGELFF. The CDR3 coding sequence is TGTGCCAGCATGGGCCAGCCGAACACCGGGGAGCTGTTTTTT. The variable domain in full, with the rest retrieved from reference TRBV2 and TRBJ2-2, is EPEVTQTPSHQVTQMGQEVILRCVPISNHLYFYWYRQILGQKVEFLVSFYNNEISEKSEIFDDQFSVERPDGSNFTLKIRSTKLEDSAMYFCASMGQPNTGELFFGEGSRLTVL.